This T cell receptor beta chain was documented in a study of blood T cell repertoires in COVID-19. Study-wide context: Both acute and convalescent COVID-19 samples were obtained from the United States, Italy and Spain. T cells, B-cell-depleted T cells, or PBMCs supplied cDNA or gDNA.

Seattle enrolled patients during active infection and tracked them longitudinally. Authors' data handling: Amplification from reference gene primers served as the basis for estimated nucleated cell counts. Method: immunoSEQ multiplex PCR; TCRdb's copy keeps in-frame clones and lacks some. The DNA was the basis for D and trimming; V, J and clone size are from that table. Of under 200,000 clones in the sample, around four fifths were seen once. The TCR originated in a man aged 55 to 69 with COVID-19, enrolled during active disease. Sequencing was carried out using peripheral blood.

CDR3 nucleotide sequence: TGTGCCAGCAGCAAGGACAGCTACAATGAGCAGTTCTTC. Translation: CASSKDSYNEQFF. The chain joins TRBV5-4 to TRBJ2-1, with D possibly being TRBD1 (6 bases). V was clipped by 4 bases and J by 3 bases, with 8 bases between them. Germline V CDR1 and CDR2: SGHNT, YYREEE (reference sequence). This CDR3 comprises 13 residues.